Below, 5 T cell receptor beta chains from the same sample are listed, as sequenced in a study of response to subunit inactivated influenza vaccine. One entry per CDR3 protein, called by TCRdb with MiXCR from the RT-PCR reads. Here the sample spans under 200,000 distinct CDR3 sequences, about 10% being singletons. Material: CD8+ T cells sorted from PBMCs, obtained around 25 months after vaccination. These receptors were obtained from a man aged 45-69 years who received an inactivated influenza vaccine.

This clonotype was counted between two and nine times. The chain combines TRBV12-3 or TRBV12-4 with TRBJ2-5; 7 nucleotides align to TRBD1. The CDR3 runs to 16 residues. J lost 2 bases, V lost 1 base, and 7 bases had no gene match. CDR3 sequence: CASSLVGGQVQETQYF. The CDR3 DNA follows: TGTGCCAGCAGTTTAGTTGGCGGACAGGTACAAGAGACCCAGTACTTC.

A few counts support this clonotype. The chain carries TRBV27 and TRBJ2-2; 8 bases are shared with TRBD1. The CDR3 loop spans 14 amino acids. V lost 5 bases and J lost 7; bases outside the gene matches: 6. CDR1 MNHEY and CDR2 SMNVEV come from the germline V gene (reference sequence). The CDR3 region has the DNA TGTGCCAGCAGTAGATTCACAGGGGGCGGGGAGCTGTTTTTT. This translates into CASSRFTGGGELFF.

The V and J genes are TRBV7-9 and TRBJ2-7; 9 bases agree with TRBD1. J was trimmed by 5 bases and V by 5 bases; bases with no gene match: 7. Germline V gene data show CDR1 as SEHNR and CDR2 as FQNEAQ (reference sequence). The CDR3 is 14 residues long. CDR3 sequence reads: CASSLTGGLNEQYF. CDR3 DNA: TGTGCCAGCAGCCTAACAGGGGGCCTGAACGAGCAGTACTTC.

This clonotype came up a few times. The chain recombines TRBV7-9 with TRBJ2-3; D gene uncertain. Trimming left V 3 bases short and J 3 bases short, with 10 bases between. CDR3 length equals 14 residues. Per the germline V gene, CDR1 is SEHNR and CDR2 is FQNEAQ (reference sequence). CDR3 DNA sequence: TGTGCCAGCAGCTTGGGGTGGTTGACAGATACGCAGTATTTT. It encodes CASSLGWLTDTQYF.

This clonotype has a handful of counts. Here the CDR3 DNA reads TGTGCCAGCAGTTTCCGAACAGGCGATAACTATGGCTACACCTTC. It specifies CASSFRTGDNYGYTF. This chain connects TRBV28 to TRBJ1-2, with D possibly matching TRBD1 (5 bases). Trimming cost V 3 bases and J 1 base, with 12 bases left between them. From germline, CDR1 is MDHEN and CDR2 SYDVKM. The CDR3 contains 15 residues.